This T cell receptor beta chain was retrieved from a study of cytomegalovirus exposure and HLA in healthy donors (dated by TCRdb to 2016 to 2017). Turning to the overall study: An earlier analysis of 587 of the donors reported approximately 270 Gb of sequence data and approximately 110 million unique TCR beta sequences from roughly 200 million T cells. To predict cytomegalovirus infection status, the study brought together high-throughput TCR immunosequencing, statistical association of individual TCRs with disease status, and machine learning. The study profiled the T cell repertoires of fewer than 850 subjects by immunosequencing and related them to cytomegalovirus serostatus. To decide whether each TCR beta V gene segment behaved as functional or pseudogenic, an earlier analysis of several hundred of the donors relied on high-throughput TCR beta sequencing. An early release covering roughly 640 HLA-typed donors comprised roughly 300 gigabases of sequencing data and approximately 85 million unique TCR sequences. Typing coverage differed by locus: A, B, C, DRB1 and DQB1 were typed in about 620-640 donors, DQA1 in about 550, DPA1 in 600 to 610, and DPB1 in 472. Of the 398 genotyped donors, approximately 83% fell in the genetic ancestry cluster associated with self-reported Caucasian donors. On average, roughly 250,000 unique TCR beta nucleotide sequences were sequenced per donor among 398 genotyped donors of the cohort, with 15% to 20% of those sequences being non-productive. Because of strong linkage in the cohort, 5 or 6 DR-DQ haplotypes were treated as single units for association and clustering. Alongside the repertoire data, information on donor age, sex, ethnicity and CMV serostatus was compiled. In addition to the first cohort of approximately 650 subjects, a separate validation cohort of approximately 120 different subjects was used. Rather than drawing on any new phenotypic data, the later analysis identified candidate immune exposures from TCR beta sequences and the way those sequences occurred across donors. HLA typing covered class I and class II loci at four-digit resolution. A later genetic analysis used genome-wide SNP genotypes for about 60% of the roughly 700 donors, treating that subset as a discovery cohort. Every discovery cohort repertoire had been produced on one sequencing platform. The study was designed to test whether signatures of past pathogen exposure could be identified by cataloging public T cell receptors. To study patterns of TCR occurrence, a later analysis re-analyzed previously published TCR beta repertoires from around 660 donors and added high-resolution HLA genotyping. Summary of the overall study and its limitations: Cytomegalovirus status was reported to be diagnosed by the classifier with high specificity and sensitivity in both the original and validation cohorts. In this cohort, only TCR beta chains were sequenced, and detectable features were limited by the absence of alpha or paired-chain data. Broadly in line with IMGT annotations, most TCR beta V segments showed up in productive rearrangements about 90% or about 30% of the time in an earlier analysis of 587 of the donors. A cluster of highly shared sequence variants was judged likely to be a technical artifact of the sequencing pipeline. Because some donors lacked HLA typing at each locus, the association tests relied only on the typed subset. A later genetic analysis associated a missense DCLRE1C variant with V-gene and J-gene trimming of TCR beta chains, and an independent cohort replicated the association. In vitro tests confirmed that a few of the cytomegalovirus-associated TCR beta chains recognize cytomegalovirus antigens. While some public TCRs were present in many individuals, most TCR sequences turned up only very rarely across donors. Specific HLA alleles were associated with over 15,000 TCR beta sequences at a false discovery rate of 0.05 in a later analysis. According to a later analysis, most CMV-associated TCR beta chains appeared to be HLA-restricted, and the HLA associations seemed to be driven largely by CMV exposure. Because the 87-base-pair reads could not distinguish some IMGT-functional V segments, including TRBV6-2 and TRBV6-3, those segments were excluded. The presence/absence analyses assumed that sequencing depth was roughly uniform across donors, and that assumption may not be true. According to a later analysis, TCR association rates differed among HLA loci, with DRB1 alleles showing the most associated TCRs and HLA-C alleles showing the fewest. Because counts were too low, more than 15 rarely observed V segments, including chromosome 9 orphons, were left out of the earlier analysis of 587 of the donors. It was suggested by the authors that the approach could potentially be generalized to other disease states and immunological phenotypes. Immune exposure information for the cohort was limited to CMV serostatus. Correlated functional status among segregating V segments might be attributable to linkage disequilibrium, but an unknown experimental factor could not be ruled out. In a later analysis, HLA-associated TCR beta chains showed more clonal expansion and lower generation probabilities than non-associated chains that were equally common. According to a later analysis, parvovirus B19, influenza, CMV and Epstein-Barr virus appeared linked to several top co-occurrence clusters. A further reported finding was that TCR beta sequences accurately predicted the HLA-A and HLA-B alleles for most subjects in the first cohort. The study listed 150 to 200 TCR beta chains as associated with cytomegalovirus. In a later genetic analysis, fewer N-insertions in productive TCRs were reported among donors in an Asian-associated ancestry cluster than the roughly 700-donor mean. Assigning TCR associations to individual alleles was difficult when HLA alleles, especially DR and DQ, strongly co-occurred.

About this clone: The target of this receptor is not known. No base quality values were provided; no much bigger clone lies one nucleotide off.

The cohort consisted of hundreds of healthy bone marrow donors. At the time of sampling, every cohort member was nominally healthy, though immune exposures that went unrecorded were likely present. The donor was CMV seronegative and was included in the group of hundreds of seronegative cohort members. A peripheral blood sample was collected from each donor, and TCR beta sequencing was performed on peripheral blood mononuclear cells. The Qiagen DNeasy Blood Extraction Kit was used to extract genomic DNA from the blood cell samples. The library came from the immunoSEQ multiplex PCR assay. The multiplex PCR relied on a mix of 60 forward primers for TCR Vbeta segments and 13 reverse primers for TCR Jbeta segments. A multiplex PCR assay on genomic DNA amplified the CDR3 region of rearranged TCR beta genes. The amplified TCR beta libraries were sequenced on the Illumina HiSeq System as 87-base-pair reads. The paper's data handling went like this. In a later analysis, roughly 80 million unique TCR beta chains were counted across the approximately 670 repertoires, and approximately 9.9 million of these chains were shared by at least two donors. To remove PCR and sequencing errors, raw reads were error-corrected and collapsed into unique sequences using a nearest-neighbor algorithm that merged closely related sequences. To assign V, D and J gene segments, CDR3 sequences were aligned to IMGT reference sequences. For a sequence to be retained, at least a six-nucleotide match to both a V gene segment and a J gene segment was required. A rearrangement counted as productive if the CDR3 had no stop codons and remained in frame with V and J, and every other rearrangement counted as non-productive. CDR3 was defined according to IMGT convention as the region running from the second conserved V-encoded cysteine to the conserved J-encoded phenylalanine. In an earlier analysis of just under 600 of the donors, sequences lacking an unambiguous match to a single V gene segment were excluded. An earlier analysis of about 590 of the donors classified V segments as functional when productive rearrangements were above 56.7% and as segregating when the standard deviation between donors was above 5%. A statistical classification framework was built to diagnose cytomegalovirus status from the catalog of TCR beta chain sequences. In a later analysis, V and J genes were assigned by comparing TCR nucleotide sequences against IMGT/GENE-DB human TR gene sequences. Using the TCRdist pipeline, a later analysis assigned CDR3 sequences along with most-parsimonious VDJ recombination scenarios. In a later analysis, each TCR beta chain was defined by its CDR3 amino acid sequence together with its V-gene family, and reads without a unique V-gene family were excluded. A later analysis removed over 500 highly shared, low-generation-probability nucleotide sequences to deal with suspected cross-contamination and a sequencing artifact. In a later analysis, a clonal expansion index for each public chain was calculated from normalized within-repertoire ranks of inferred template counts. In a later analysis, generation probabilities were computed using a VDJ recombination model fitted to out-of-frame rearrangements, and the results were checked against IGoR. A later analysis scored TCR-TCR, TCR-HLA and TCR-CMV co-occurrence with hypergeometric tests, applying a repertoire-size bias correction to TCR pairs. To estimate false discovery rates, a later analysis permuted the HLA or CMV assignments 20 times. In a later analysis, co-occurring TCRs were grouped with DBSCAN, and TCRdist sequence similarity was added when clustering was performed within HLA-allele-positive subsets. For co-occurrence clustering, repertoires with fewer than 30,000 or more than 120,000 public chains were excluded, along with about five repertoires with anomalous nucleotide sharing. TCRdb mirrors the immuneACCESS table, restricted to in-frame sequences. Some clones are absent from its copies; in checked studies, under half trace to an unresolved V gene, and the reason for the others is unknown. V and J calls and clone size come straight from that table; D and trimming were deduced from the DNA. The sample table shows around 150,000 clones, and roughly four fifths are seen once. The top ten clones comprise 1.3% to 1.5% of the sample.

Spanning cysteine to phenylalanine, the CDR3 consists of 14 amino acids. The sequence is cut down to CDR3 DNA, 42 bases in frame from base 1. V gives up 0 bases and J gives up 2 bases, and the segment between their germline ends measures 8 bases. For CDR1 and CDR2, the germline V gene lists MNHEY and SVGAGI. This sequence was found in a man between 18 and 29 years old in good health and CMV-seronegative. The sequenced sample was PBMCs. The V and J segments used are TRBV6-5 and TRBJ2-7; the D gene is possibly TRBD2, with 5 bases matching. CDR3 reads: CASSYSKGAYEQYF. The DNA is as follows: TGTGCCAGCAGTTACTCGAAGGGAGCCTACGAGCAGTACTTC.